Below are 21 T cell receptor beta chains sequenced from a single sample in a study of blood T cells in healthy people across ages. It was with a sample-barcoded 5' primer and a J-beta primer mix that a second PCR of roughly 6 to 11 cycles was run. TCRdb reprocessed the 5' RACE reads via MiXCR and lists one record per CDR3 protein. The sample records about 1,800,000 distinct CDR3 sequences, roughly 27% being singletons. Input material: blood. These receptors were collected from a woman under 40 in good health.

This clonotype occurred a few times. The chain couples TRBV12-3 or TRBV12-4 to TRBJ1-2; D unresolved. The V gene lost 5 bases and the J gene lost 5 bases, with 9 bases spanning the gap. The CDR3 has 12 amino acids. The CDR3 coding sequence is TGTGCCAGCAGTCCCCAGAGGTATGGCTACACCTTC. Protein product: CASSPQRYGYTF.

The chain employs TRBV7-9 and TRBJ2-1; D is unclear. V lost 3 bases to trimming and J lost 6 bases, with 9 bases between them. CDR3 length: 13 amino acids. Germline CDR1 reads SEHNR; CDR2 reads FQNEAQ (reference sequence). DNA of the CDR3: TGTGCCAGCAGCTTCCGGGTGAGCAATGAGCAGTTCTTC. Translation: CASSFRVSNEQFF.

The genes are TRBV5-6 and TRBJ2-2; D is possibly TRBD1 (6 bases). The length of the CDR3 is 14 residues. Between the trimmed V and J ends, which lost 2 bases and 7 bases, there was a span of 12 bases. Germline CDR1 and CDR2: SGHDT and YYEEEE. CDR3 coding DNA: TGTGCCAGCAGCTTCGGGCAGGGGAGCGGGGAGCTGTTTTTT. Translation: CASSFGQGSGELFF.

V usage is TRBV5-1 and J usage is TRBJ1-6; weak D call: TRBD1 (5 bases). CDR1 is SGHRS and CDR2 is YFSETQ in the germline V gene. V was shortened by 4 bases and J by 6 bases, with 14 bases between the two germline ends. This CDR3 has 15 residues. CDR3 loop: CASSAGTDFNSPLHF. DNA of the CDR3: TGCGCCAGCAGCGCCGGGACGGATTTTAATTCACCCCTCCACTTT.

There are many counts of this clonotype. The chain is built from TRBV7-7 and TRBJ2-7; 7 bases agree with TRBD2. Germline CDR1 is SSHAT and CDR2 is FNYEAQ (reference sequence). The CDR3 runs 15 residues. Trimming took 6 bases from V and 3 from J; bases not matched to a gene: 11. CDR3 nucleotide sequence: TGTGCCAGCAGGACGCGGGAGAATTTTAACTACGAGCAGTACTTC. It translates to CASRTRENFNYEQYF.

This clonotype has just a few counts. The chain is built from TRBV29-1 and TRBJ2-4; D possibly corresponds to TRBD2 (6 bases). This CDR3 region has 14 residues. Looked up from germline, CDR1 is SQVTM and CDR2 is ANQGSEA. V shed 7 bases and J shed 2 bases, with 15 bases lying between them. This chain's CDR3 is CSAGDQSSKNIQYF. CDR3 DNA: TGCAGCGCGGGGGACCAATCGTCCAAAAACATTCAGTACTTC.

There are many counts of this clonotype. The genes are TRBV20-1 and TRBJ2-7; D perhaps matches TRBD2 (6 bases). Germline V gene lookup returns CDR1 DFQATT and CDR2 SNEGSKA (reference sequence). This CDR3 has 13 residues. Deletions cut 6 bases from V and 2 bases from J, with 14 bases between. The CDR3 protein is CSAHIGGAYEQYF. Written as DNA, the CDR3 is TGCAGTGCCCACATTGGAGGGGCCTACGAGCAGTACTTC.

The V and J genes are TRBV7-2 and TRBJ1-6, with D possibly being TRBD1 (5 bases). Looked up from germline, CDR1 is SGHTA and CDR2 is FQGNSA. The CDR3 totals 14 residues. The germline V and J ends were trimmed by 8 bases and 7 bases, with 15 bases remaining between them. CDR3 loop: CASPPETVNSPLHF. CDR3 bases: TGTGCCAGCCCGCCCGAGACAGTAAATTCACCCCTCCACTTT.

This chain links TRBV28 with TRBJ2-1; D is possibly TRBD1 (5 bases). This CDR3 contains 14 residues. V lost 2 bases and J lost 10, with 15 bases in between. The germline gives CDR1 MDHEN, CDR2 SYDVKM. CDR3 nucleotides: TGTGCCAGCAGTTTAGATCAGGGTACGGAGGAGCAGTTCTTC. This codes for CASSLDQGTEEQFF.

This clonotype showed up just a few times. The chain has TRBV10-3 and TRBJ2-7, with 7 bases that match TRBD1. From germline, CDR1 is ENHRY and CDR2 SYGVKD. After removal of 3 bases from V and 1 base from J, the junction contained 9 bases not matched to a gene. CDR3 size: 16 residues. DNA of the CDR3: TGTGCCATCAGTGACATAACCGGGACAGCGTCCTACGAGCAGTACTTC. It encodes CAISDITGTASYEQYF.

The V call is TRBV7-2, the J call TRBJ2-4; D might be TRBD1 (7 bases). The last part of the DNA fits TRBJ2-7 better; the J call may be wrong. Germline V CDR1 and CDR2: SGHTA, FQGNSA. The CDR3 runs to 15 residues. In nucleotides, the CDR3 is TGTGCCAGCAGCTTAGGGGGGGAGACAGGGCTCGAGCAGTACTTC. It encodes CASSLGGETGLEQYF.

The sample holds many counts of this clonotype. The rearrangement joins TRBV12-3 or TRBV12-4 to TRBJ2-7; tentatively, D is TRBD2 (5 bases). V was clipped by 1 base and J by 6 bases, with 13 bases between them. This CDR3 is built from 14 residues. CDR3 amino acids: CASSLGEVAGEQYF. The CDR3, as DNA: TGTGCCAGCAGTTTAGGTGAGGTTGCGGGCGAGCAGTACTTC.

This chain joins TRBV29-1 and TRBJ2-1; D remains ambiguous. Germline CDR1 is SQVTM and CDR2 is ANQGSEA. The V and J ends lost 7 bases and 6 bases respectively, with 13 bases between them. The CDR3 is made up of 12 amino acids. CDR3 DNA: TGCAGCGCCTTAATGCTAACCAATGAGCAGTTCTTC. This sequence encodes CSALMLTNEQFF.

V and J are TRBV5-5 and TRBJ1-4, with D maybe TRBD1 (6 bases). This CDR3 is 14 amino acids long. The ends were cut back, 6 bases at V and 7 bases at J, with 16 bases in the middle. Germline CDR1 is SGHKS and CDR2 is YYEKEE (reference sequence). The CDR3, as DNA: TGTGCCAGCATTCCAGGGGAGAGTTCTGAAAAACTGTTTTTT. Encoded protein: CASIPGESSEKLFF.

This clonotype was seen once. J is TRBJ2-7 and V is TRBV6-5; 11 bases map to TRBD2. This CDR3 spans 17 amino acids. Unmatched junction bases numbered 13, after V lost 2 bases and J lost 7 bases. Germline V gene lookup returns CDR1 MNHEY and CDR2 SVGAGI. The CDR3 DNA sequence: TGTGCCAGCAGTTACCGGGGACTAGCGGTCTCCTACAATGAGCAGTACTTC. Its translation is CASSYRGLAVSYNEQYF.

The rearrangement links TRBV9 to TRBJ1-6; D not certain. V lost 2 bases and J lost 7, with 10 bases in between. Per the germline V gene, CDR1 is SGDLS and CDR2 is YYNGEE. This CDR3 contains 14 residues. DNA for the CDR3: TGTGCCAGCAGCGTCCCCGGATTCAATTCACCCCTCCACTTT. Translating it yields CASSVPGFNSPLHF.

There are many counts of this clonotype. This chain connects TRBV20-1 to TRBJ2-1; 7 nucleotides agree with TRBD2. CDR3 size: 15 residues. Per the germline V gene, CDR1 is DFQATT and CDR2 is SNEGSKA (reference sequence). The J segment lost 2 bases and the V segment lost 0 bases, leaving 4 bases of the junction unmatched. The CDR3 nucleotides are TGCAGTGCTAGAGATCCACTAGCGCCCTACAATGAGCAGTTCTTC. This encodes CSARDPLAPYNEQFF.

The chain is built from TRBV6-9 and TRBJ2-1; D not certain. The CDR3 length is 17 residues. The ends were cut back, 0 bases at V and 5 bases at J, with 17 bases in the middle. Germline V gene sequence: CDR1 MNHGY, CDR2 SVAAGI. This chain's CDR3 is CASSYSNPRTSHNEQFF. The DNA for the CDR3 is TGTGCCAGCAGTTATTCGAACCCCCGAACTTCCCACAATGAGCAGTTCTTC.

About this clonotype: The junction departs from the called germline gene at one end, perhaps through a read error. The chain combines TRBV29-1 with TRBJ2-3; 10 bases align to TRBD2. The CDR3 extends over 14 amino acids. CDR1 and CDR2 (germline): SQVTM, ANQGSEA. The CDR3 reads CSFGLAEGTDAQYF. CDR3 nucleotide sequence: TGCAGCTTCGGACTAGCGGAAGGCACAGATGCGCAGTATTTT.

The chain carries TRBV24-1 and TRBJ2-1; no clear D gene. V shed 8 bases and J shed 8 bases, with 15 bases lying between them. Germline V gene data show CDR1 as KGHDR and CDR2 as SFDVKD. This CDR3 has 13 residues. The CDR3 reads CATMAINGDEQFF. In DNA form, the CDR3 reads TGTGCCACCATGGCTATAAATGGGGATGAGCAGTTCTTC.

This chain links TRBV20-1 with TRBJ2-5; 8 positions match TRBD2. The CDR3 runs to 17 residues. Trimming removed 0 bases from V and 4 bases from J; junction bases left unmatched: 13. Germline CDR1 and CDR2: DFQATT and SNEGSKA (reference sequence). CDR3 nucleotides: TGCAGTGCTAGAGATGTCGTTCACGGGGGGGTCTTAGAGACCCAGTACTTC. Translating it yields CSARDVVHGGVLETQYF.